This note documents a single T cell receptor (beta chain) sequence. Its antigen is not identified. This entry belongs to a study of early stage breast cancer tumors. Background on the study: Samples were sequenced at roughly 10-fold average coverage. Study-wide results and caveats: Compared with adjacent normal breast tissue, tumors showed roughly 2.4-fold greater T cell density and higher clonality.

The CDR3 has 12 amino acids. The ends were cut back, 0 bases at V and 8 bases at J, with 7 bases in the middle. Each sample had two DNA replicates, around 0.45 ug blood or around 1.5 ug tissue. The assay was immunoSEQ multiplex PCR, and TCRdb's table has in-frame clones only and misses some. The sample lists about 70,000 clones, approximately 80% seen once, with roughly 4.7% in the top ten. The chain joins TRBV23-1 to TRBJ1-2; D might be TRBD1 (5 bases). TRBV23-1 is classed as an ORF, of uncertain function. Sequencing was carried out using blood. The TCR comes from a person aged 40-50 years with breast cancer. As DNA, the CDR3 is TGCGCCAGCAGTCAATCCGGGGGAGGCTACACCTTC. It encodes CASSQSGGGYTF.